This entry concerns a single TCR beta chain. The sample originates from a study of T cells after yellow fever vaccination. Across the study: Investigators used CD3, CD45RA, CCR7 and CD95 to sort the EM, EMRA, CM and Tscm memory subsets. The study's findings and limits: In sorted memory subsets at day 0, almost all vaccine-responding clonotypes were below detection. A minor fraction of clonotypes spanned both CD4 and CD8 compartments.

The CDR3 is 16 amino acids. The germline V and J ends were trimmed by 1 base and 5 bases, with 15 bases remaining between them. The V gene's germline CDR1 is LNHDA and CDR2 SQIVND (reference sequence). TCRdb re-analysed the 5' RACE reads in MiXCR, keeping a single row per CDR3 protein. The sample has over 35,000 distinct CDR3 sequences; roughly 6.4% are singletons. V usage is TRBV19 and J usage is TRBJ2-1, with a tentative D call TRBD2 (5 bases). The TCR was taken from a man younger than 45 who received the YFV17D yellow fever vaccine. The source was PBMCs, either bulk or a sorted T-cell subset (CD4+, CD8+, memory, or dextramer-sorted; not recorded which), collected 45 days after the yellow fever booster vaccination. The CDR3 sequence is CASSIGSSGPHNEQFF. CDR3 DNA sequence: TGTGCCAGTAGTATAGGGTCCAGCGGCCCCCACAATGAGCAGTTCTTC.